A selection of T cell receptor beta chains follows, all from one sample in a study of persistence of HIV-infected CD4 T cells. No cognate antigen is known for these TCRs. Using immunoSEQ multiplex PCR, the repertoire was profiled, and TCRdb retains in-frame clones only, with some absent. The sample gives roughly 41,000 clones, less than 90% of which show up once; 1.6% is in the top ten. The sequences come from CD4+ T cells sorted from PBMCs after roughly 18-hour stimulation, collected from a patient who received antiretroviral therapy. These receptors were obtained from an adult man with HIV who was CMV-seropositive. Each CDR3 is given without its conserved first and last residue. D genes are given only for firm matches.

j_call,d_call,v_call,cdr3_aa
TRBJ1-3,-,TRBV12-3/TRBV12-4,ASRRGSGNTIY
TRBJ2-1,TRBD1,TRBV24-1,ATSPFRTGGNEQF
TRBJ1-2,-,TRBV5-1,ASSLELRSNYGYT
TRBJ1-3,-,TRBV9,ASSLRWGGSSGNTIY
TRBJ2-3,-,TRBV7-9,ASRQLGGSKDTQY
TRBJ1-3,-,TRBV19,ASSMGSSGNTIY
TRBJ1-3,-,TRBV5-1,ASSLGTGNTIY
TRBJ1-1,-,TRBV19,ASSSGSGNTEAF
TRBJ1-5,-,TRBV6-5,ASSYSLNQPQH
TRBJ2-7,-,TRBV19,ANQDLRTYEQY
TRBJ2-5,-,TRBV10-2,ASSERETQY
TRBJ1-5,TRBD1,TRBV7-8,ASSLRTGDQPQH
TRBJ1-6,TRBD1,TRBV7-3,ASSLGTENSPLH
TRBJ2-2,TRBD2,TRBV19,ASSSLAGGNTGELF
TRBJ2-2,TRBD1,TRBV7-9,ASSSDRATGELF
TRBJ1-6,-,TRBV27,ASSLSARRELNSPLH
TRBJ1-6,-,TRBV19,ASSIRQGGNSPLH
TRBJ1-4,TRBD1,TRBV27,ASSLGTGGKLF
TRBJ2-3,TRBD1,TRBV2,ASRRQGAGTDTQY
TRBJ2-3,TRBD2,TRBV19,ASSPVAGGGSFSSDTQY
TRBJ1-5,-,TRBV28,ASSYPLDHSNQPQH
TRBJ1-6,-,TRBV9,ASSVGTQNNSPLH
TRBJ2-2,-,TRBV28,ASHGQSITGELF
TRBJ1-1,-,TRBV28,ASSRGAQRAF
TRBJ1-1,TRBD1,TRBV19,ASRKPGGRVTEAF
TRBJ2-7,-,TRBV5-1,ASSLGPPPYEQY
TRBJ1-6,-,TRBV6-1,ASSGQDASSYNSPLH
TRBJ1-1,-,TRBV7-3,ASSLIPGGVSTEAF
TRBJ1-1,-,TRBV10-3,AIRESTEAF
TRBJ1-3,TRBD1,TRBV18,ASSLNIPGQGDTIY
TRBJ2-3,-,TRBV2,ASSPKDTQY
TRBJ1-1,TRBD1,TRBV5-6,ASSLAGQGYTEAF
TRBJ2-6,-,TRBV19,ASMERQAGANVLT
TRBJ2-7,-,TRBV6-6,ASSSTDSSYEQY
TRBJ2-2,TRBD2,TRBV9,ASTPPASGGVGGELF
TRBJ2-1,-,TRBV7-9,ASSLYETTPYNEQF
TRBJ1-3,-,TRBV9,ASTREFGTVAAGNTIY
TRBJ2-6,-,TRBV18,ASSPSPGANVLT
TRBJ1-6,-,TRBV6-4,ASRTTGEYNSPLH
TRBJ2-2,TRBD2,TRBV28,ASSPGLAGATNTGELF
TRBJ2-2,TRBD1,TRBV7-2,ASSSTDRGRIGELF
TRBJ1-1,-,TRBV6-5,ASKANTEAF